This record covers a single TCR beta chain. Its antigen is not identified. These gene names are mouse names. The read ends 3 residues shy of where the CDR3 ends; the end is completed using the germline J gene. This sample stems from a study of CD8+ T cells in alopecia areata. Study-level information: Graft recipients were approximately 7-11-week-old female C3H/HeJ mice, and donor skin originated from roughly 6-12-month-old C3H/HeJ mice with spontaneous alopecia.

Once RNA had been extracted, it was reverse transcribed into cDNA to act as the sequencing template. Only in-frame clones appear in the TCRdb table, and some are missing; sequencing was by immunoSEQ multiplex PCR. Captured here are more than 250,000 clones, none seen once; the top ten comprise 0.9% to 1.5%. Germline values: CDR1 FNHDT, CDR2 SITEND (reference sequence). This CDR3 comprises 13 residues. With 5 bases removed from V and 6 bases from J, the gap between germline ends came to 9 bases. Cells pooled from cutaneous lymph nodes were sorted on CD4, CD8alpha, NKG2D, NKG2ACE and other markers. Broader study findings: Mice gave a clearer picture of TCR sharing than patients did, possibly for HLA-related reasons. Scalp samples also contribute reads from the resident alphabeta T cells found in normal skin. Scalp lesions, especially in alopecia totalis/universalis, had higher clonality than normal scalp.

The clonotype was recovered from a C3H/HeJ mouse with alopecia areata. The strain bears MHC haplotype H2-k. The chain joins TRBV19 to TRBJ1-6; no firm D call. TRBJ1-6 is designated an ORF whose function remains uncertain. The sample taken for sequencing was CD4+ T cells sorted from a lymph node. CDR3 loop: CASRRQPNSPLYF. The CDR3 DNA, read in part, is TGTGCCAGCAGAAGACAACCTAATTCGCCC.